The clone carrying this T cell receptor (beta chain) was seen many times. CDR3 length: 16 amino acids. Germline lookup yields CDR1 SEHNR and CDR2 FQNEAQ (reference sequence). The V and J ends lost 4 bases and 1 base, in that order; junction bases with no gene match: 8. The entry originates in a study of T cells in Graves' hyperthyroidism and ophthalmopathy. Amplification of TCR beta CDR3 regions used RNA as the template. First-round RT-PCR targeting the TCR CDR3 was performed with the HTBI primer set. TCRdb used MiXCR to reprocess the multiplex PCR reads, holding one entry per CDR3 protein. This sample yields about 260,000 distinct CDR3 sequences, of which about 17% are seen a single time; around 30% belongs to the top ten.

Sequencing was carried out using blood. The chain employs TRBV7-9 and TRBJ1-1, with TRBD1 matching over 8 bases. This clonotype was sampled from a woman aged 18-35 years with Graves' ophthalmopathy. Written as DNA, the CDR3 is TGTGCCAGCAGCTCACTAGACAGGGGAAAGAACACTGAAGCTTTCTTT. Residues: CASSSLDRGKNTEAFF.